This T cell receptor beta chain originates from a study of cytomegalovirus exposure and HLA in healthy donors (dated by TCRdb to 2016 to 2017). For context, the study as a whole: According to an earlier analysis of 587 of the donors, about 179 million T cells yielded 95 million to 140 million unique TCR beta sequences and about 280 Gb of sequence data. The study aimed to test whether cataloging public T cell receptors could reveal signatures of past pathogen exposure. The T cell repertoires of 666 subjects were profiled by immunosequencing and related to cytomegalovirus serostatus. An earlier analysis of roughly 580 of the donors used high-throughput TCR beta sequencing to judge whether each TCR beta V gene segment behaved as functional or pseudogenic. HLA typing covered class I and class II loci at four-digit resolution. In a later analysis, previously published TCR beta repertoires from 600 to 850 donors were re-analyzed and high-resolution HLA genotyping was added so that TCR occurrence patterns could be studied. The later analysis used no new phenotypic data to find candidate immune exposures, relying instead on TCR beta sequences and their occurrence across donors. Typing coverage differed by locus: A, B, C, DRB1 and DQB1 were typed in about 620-640 donors, DQA1 in roughly 510, DPA1 in roughly 590, and DPB1 in around 490. Donor age, sex, ethnicity and CMV serostatus were collected together with the repertoire data. To predict cytomegalovirus infection status, the study brought together high-throughput TCR immunosequencing, statistical association of individual TCRs with disease status, and machine learning. A separate validation cohort of 100 to 150 different subjects was used in addition to the approximately 670-subject first cohort. Genome-wide SNP genotypes for about 55% of the roughly 670 donors were used in a later genetic analysis, which treated that subset as a discovery cohort. All discovery cohort repertoires had been generated using a single sequencing platform. A handful of DR-DQ haplotypes were treated as single units for association and clustering because of strong linkage in the cohort. About 300 gigabases of sequencing data and approximately 80 million unique TCR sequences were included in an early release covering roughly 600 HLA-typed donors. Across 300 to 500 genotyped donors of the cohort, an average of roughly 250,000 unique TCR beta nucleotide sequences per donor were sequenced, and around 19% of those sequences were non-productive. Of the 398 genotyped donors, 65% to 90% fell in the genetic ancestry cluster associated with self-reported Caucasian donors. Results and caveats for the whole study, not just this receptor: The cohort was sequenced for TCR beta chains only, and without alpha or paired-chain data the features that could be detected were limited. The study gave a list of about 170 TCR beta chains associated with cytomegalovirus. It was suggested by the authors that the approach could potentially be generalized to other disease states and immunological phenotypes. While some public TCRs were present in many individuals, most TCR sequences turned up only very rarely across donors. Because counts were too low, 15 to 20 rarely observed V segments, including chromosome 9 orphons, were excluded from the earlier analysis of 587 of the donors. When HLA alleles, especially DR and DQ, strongly co-occurred, TCR associations were difficult to assign to individual alleles. Correlated functional status among segregating V segments might reflect linkage disequilibrium, but an unknown experimental factor could not be ruled out. In an earlier analysis of roughly 500 of the donors, most TCR beta V segments appeared in productive rearrangements about 87% or about 30% of the time, broadly matching IMGT annotations. A further reported finding was that TCR beta sequences accurately predicted the HLA-A and HLA-B alleles for most subjects in the first cohort. Roughly uniform sequencing depth across donors was assumed in presence/absence analyses, although this assumption may not hold. Several of the top co-occurrence clusters appeared to be linked to parvovirus B19, influenza, CMV and Epstein-Barr virus, according to a later analysis. In a later analysis, HLA-associated TCR beta chains showed more clonal expansion and lower generation probabilities than non-associated chains that were equally common. For the cohort, immune exposure information was limited to CMV serostatus. Three of the identified cytomegalovirus-associated TCR beta chains were confirmed in vitro to be specific for cytomegalovirus antigens. Because HLA typing was missing for some donors at each locus, association tests included only the typed subset. Some IMGT-functional V segments, including TRBV6-2 and TRBV6-3, could not be distinguished by the 87-base-pair reads and were therefore excluded. The sequencing pipeline was judged likely to have produced a cluster of highly shared sequence variants as a technical artifact. At a false discovery rate of 0.05, a later analysis linked under 20,000 TCR beta sequences to specific HLA alleles. Most CMV-associated TCR beta chains appeared to be HLA-restricted in a later analysis, and the HLA associations seemed to be driven largely by CMV exposure. According to a later genetic analysis, donors in an Asian-associated ancestry cluster had fewer N-insertions in productive TCRs than the approximately 650-donor mean. An association between a missense DCLRE1C variant and V-gene and J-gene trimming of TCR beta chains was found in a later genetic analysis and replicated in an independent cohort. According to a later analysis, TCR association rates differed among HLA loci, with DRB1 alleles showing the most associated TCRs and HLA-C alleles showing the fewest. The classifier was reported to diagnose cytomegalovirus status with high specificity and sensitivity in both the original cohort and the validation cohort.

Libraries were built with the immunoSEQ multiplex PCR assay. For the multiplex PCR, a mixture combining 60 forward primers for TCR Vbeta segments and 13 reverse primers for TCR Jbeta segments was used. Amplification of the CDR3 region of rearranged TCR beta genes was performed with a multiplex PCR assay on genomic DNA. The amplified TCR beta libraries were sequenced on the Illumina HiSeq System as 87-base-pair reads. Under the source paper's analysis protocol: In a later analysis, 70 million to 95 million unique TCR beta chains were counted across the roughly 670 repertoires, and roughly 11 million of these chains were shared by at least two donors. Raw reads were error-corrected and collapsed into unique sequences with a nearest-neighbor algorithm that merged closely related sequences to remove PCR and sequencing errors. V, D and J gene segments were assigned by aligning CDR3 sequences to IMGT reference sequences. For a sequence to be retained, at least a six-nucleotide match to both a V gene segment and a J gene segment was required. Rearrangements were called productive when the CDR3 lacked stop codons and stayed in frame with V and J; all others were non-productive. CDR3 was defined according to IMGT convention as the region running from the second conserved V-encoded cysteine to the conserved J-encoded phenylalanine. The earlier analysis of about 610 of the donors excluded sequences that lacked an unambiguous match to a single V gene segment. An earlier analysis of some 610 of the donors called V segments functional above 56.7% productive rearrangements and segregating when the between-donor standard deviation exceeded 5%. To diagnose cytomegalovirus status from the catalog of TCR beta chain sequences, a statistical classification framework was built. In a later analysis, TCR nucleotide sequences were compared against IMGT/GENE-DB human TR gene sequences so that V and J genes could be assigned. In a later analysis, CDR3 sequences and most-parsimonious VDJ recombination scenarios were assigned using the TCRdist pipeline. In a later analysis, each TCR beta chain was defined by its CDR3 amino acid sequence together with its V-gene family, and reads without a unique V-gene family were excluded. A later analysis removed 550 to 700 highly shared, low-generation-probability nucleotide sequences to deal with suspected cross-contamination and a sequencing artifact. For each public chain, a later analysis derived a clonal expansion index from normalized ranks of inferred template counts within each repertoire. Generation probabilities in a later analysis came from a VDJ recombination model fitted to out-of-frame rearrangements, and those results were checked against IGoR. In a later analysis, hypergeometric tests were used to score TCR-TCR, TCR-HLA and TCR-CMV co-occurrence, with a repertoire-size bias correction applied to TCR pairs. False discovery rates were estimated in a later analysis by permuting HLA or CMV assignments 20 times. In a later analysis, co-occurring TCRs were grouped using DBSCAN, with TCRdist sequence similarity added in when clustering inside HLA-allele-positive subsets. Repertoires with fewer than 30,000 or more than 120,000 public chains were left out of co-occurrence clustering, as were a few repertoires with anomalous nucleotide sharing. Not all clones reach the TCRdb copy of this immuneACCESS table, which keeps in-frame sequences only. Checked studies attribute under half of the gap to unresolved V genes and leave the rest unexplained. The DNA was the basis for D and trimming; V, J and clone size are from that table. Present in this sample are about 240,000 clones, around 80% of which were seen just once. Under 8% of the sample rests with the top ten.

With respect to this clone: No cognate antigen has been identified for it. The input lacks base qualities; no much larger clone sits a single base away.

The CDR3 starts with the cysteine, ends with the phenylalanine, and has 14 residues. This entry keeps only the CDR3 DNA: 42 bases, framed from base 1. For CDR1 and CDR2, the germline V gene lists SGHRS and YFSETQ. V lost 1 base and J lost 9 bases; the stretch between them is 14 bases long. The cohort consisted of hundreds of healthy bone marrow donors. At the time of sampling, every cohort member was nominally healthy, though immune exposures that went unrecorded were likely present. The donor tested CMV seropositive, placing the donor among the 289 seropositive members of the cohort. A peripheral blood sample was provided by each donor, and peripheral blood mononuclear cells were used for TCR beta sequencing. The Qiagen DNeasy Blood Extraction Kit was used to extract genomic DNA from the blood cell samples.

The sequenced sample was PBMCs. The V and J genes are TRBV5-1 and TRBJ2-1; the D region possibly corresponds to TRBD1 (6 bases align). The sequence came from a woman aged 60-75 years in good health and CMV-seropositive. The DNA sequence is given as TGCGCCAGCAGCTTGAGGGACATTTCGGGTGAGCAGTTCTTC. The encoded protein is CASSLRDISGEQFF. The CDR3, completed at both ends by the reference TRBV5-1 and TRBJ2-1 genes, gives the full variable domain KAGVTQTPRYLIKTRGQQVTLSCSPISGHRSVSWYQQTPGQGLQFLFEYFSETQRNKGNFPGRFSGRQFSNSRSEMNVSTLELGDSALYLCASSLRDISGEQFFGPGTRLTVL.